This T cell receptor (beta chain) was obtained from a study of T cells expressing NK-cell markers. Study-wide results and limits: The study found dominant NKG2C+ clonotypes at roughly 1.0-8% of CD8+ T cells in six donors.

Worth noting for this clonotype: Antigen: not known.

The CDR3 consists of 14 residues. Germline V gene data show CDR1 as SGHTA and CDR2 as FQGNSA. TCRdb processed the 5' RACE reads again and assigns one entry to each CDR3 protein, with no DNA. In all, the sample yields under 500,000 distinct CDR3 sequences. This clonotype was obtained from a woman aged 18 to 75 in good health. The V gene is TRBV7-2, the J gene TRBJ2-3; TCRdb designates TRBD2, a call that cannot be tested without DNA. The material sequenced was blood T cells: a sorted CD56 or NKG2C T cell subset, CD4+ or CD8+ T cells, or bulk PBMC T cells (not recorded which). The CDR3 sequence is CASSYGLALFTQYF.